This T cell receptor beta chain is drawn from a study of somatic mutations in cytotoxic T cells in rheumatoid arthritis. Study-level results: No multiple-comparison adjustment was applied to the slight TRBV07 underrepresentation in rheumatoid arthritis patients. There were about an eighth of the 65 patients in whom the largest CD8+ clone exceeded 20% of CD8+ cells.

This CDR3 comprises 13 residues. Germline V gene data show CDR1 as KGHSH and CDR2 as LQKENI. Comment on this clone: The antigen is unknown.

Profiling relied on immunoSEQ multiplex PCR, and the TCRdb table lists in-frame clones only, not all of them. The table lists about 10,000 clones, about nine tenths of them singletons. The sample comprised CD8+ T cells sorted from blood. This clonotype was sampled from a woman aged 18-30 years with rheumatoid arthritis. The rearrangement links TRBV18 to TRBJ2-5; no definite D call. The DNA end favors TRBJ2-7, so the J call may be wrong. Here the CDR3 reads CASWALFSNEQYF. The CDR3 nucleotides read TGTGCCAGCTGGGCCCTATTTTCGAACGAGCAGTACTTC.